The 29 T cell receptor beta chains given below trace back to one sample, sequenced in a study of monozygotic twins with inflammatory bowel disease. TCRdb processed the 5' RACE reads again and assigns one entry to each CDR3 protein, with no DNA. Recorded for this sample: hundreds of thousands of distinct CDR3 sequences. Sample: blood. These receptor sequences come from a human donor with ulcerative colitis or Crohn's disease, or a healthy co-twin of an affected twin (not recorded which).

This chain joins TRBV20-1 and TRBJ2-1; lacking DNA, the TRBD2 call made by TCRdb goes unchecked. Germline CDR1 and CDR2: DFQATT and SNEGSKA (reference sequence). This CDR3 is 14 amino acids long. The chain's CDR3 is CSAPLAGTNNEQFF.

The V and J genes are TRBV7-2 and TRBJ2-5; TCRdb designates TRBD2, a call that cannot be tested without DNA. The CDR3 extends over 17 amino acids. Germline CDR1 SGHTA, CDR2 FQGNSA. The chain's CDR3 is CASSRSRAGGSRETQYF.

The rearrangement joins TRBV25-1 to TRBJ1-1; TCRdb names TRBD1, which stays unverified in the absence of DNA. In germline, CDR1 is MGHDK, CDR2 SYGVNS. This CDR3 contains 15 residues. The CDR3 sequence is CASRTVEGLWTEAFF.

The chain couples TRBV2 to TRBJ2-1; TCRdb's D call, TRBD2, is unchecked because there is no DNA. The CDR3 is 13 amino acids. CDR1 SNHLY and CDR2 FYNNEI come from the germline V gene. CDR3 residues: CASRTSANNEQFF.

This chain connects TRBV11-1 to TRBJ2-3; TCRdb names TRBD1, which stays unverified in the absence of DNA. The CDR3 is made up of 15 amino acids. The V gene's germline CDR1 is SGHAT and CDR2 FQDESV (reference sequence). This CDR3 reads CASRSTGFHTDTQYF.

The V call is TRBV28, the J call TRBJ2-3. The CDR3 extends over 14 amino acids. Germline CDR1 and CDR2: MDHEN and SYDVKM. The CDR3 sequence is CASSLVGTEDTQYF.

The chain combines TRBV12-3 or TRBV12-4 with TRBJ2-2; TCRdb's D call of TRBD2 is untestable without DNA. The CDR3 consists of 15 residues. The CDR3 sequence is CASRRSGGAPGELFF.

The chain is built from TRBV12-3 or TRBV12-4 and TRBJ1-2; TCRdb returns TRBD1, unconfirmable since there is no DNA. This CDR3 comprises 15 residues. CDR3: CASSPSGTPNYGYTF.

The V and J genes are TRBV7-9 and TRBJ1-1; there is no DNA to check the TCRdb D call of TRBD1. The CDR3 loop spans 15 amino acids. In germline, CDR1 is SEHNR, CDR2 FQNEAQ (reference sequence). This CDR3 reads CASSLETGFWTEAFF.

The chain links TRBV7-9 to TRBJ2-5; TCRdb indicates TRBD2, and absent DNA this call remains unverified. Germline V CDR1 and CDR2: SEHNR, FQNEAQ (reference sequence). This CDR3 contains 15 residues. CDR3 amino acids: CASSRLAGDRGTQYF. Using reference TRBV7-9 and TRBJ2-5 for the parts outside the CDR3, the full variable domain is DTGVSQNPRHKITKRGQNVTFRCDPISEHNRLYWYRQTLGQGPEFLTYFQNEAQLEKSRLLSDRFSAERPKGSFSTLEIQRTEQGDSAMYLCASSRLAGDRGTQYFGPGTRLLVL.

The chain carries TRBV13 and TRBJ2-3; TCRdb's D call of TRBD1 is untestable without DNA. CDR3 length: 14 residues. Germline V CDR1 and CDR2: PRHDT, FYEKMQ (reference sequence). The CDR3 sequence is CASSSRQGSDTQYF. Combining the CDR3 with reference TRBV13 and TRBJ2-3 gives the whole variable domain AAGVIQSPRHLIKEKRETATLKCYPIPRHDTVYWYQQGPGQDPQFLISFYEKMQSDKGSIPDRFSAQQFSDYHSELNMSSLELGDSALYFCASSSRQGSDTQYFGPGTRLTVL.

This rearrangement joins TRBV21-1 to TRBJ2-7. TRBV21-1 is noted as a pseudogene. The CDR3 is 15 residues long. This CDR3 reads CASSTDGARAYEQYF.

The chain links TRBV9 to TRBJ1-2. CDR1 is SGDLS, CDR2 YYNGEE, per germline. The CDR3 is 12 residues long. The CDR3: CASSVFSYGYTF.

The chain joins TRBV11-2 to TRBJ2-1; TCRdb's D gene call, TRBD1, goes unchecked for lack of DNA. The germline V gene has CDR1 SGHAT and CDR2 FQNNGV. The CDR3 sequence is 18 residues long. CDR3 residues: CASSSMGPGSSVRNEQFF.

Here the CDR3 reads CASSLAASGGHEQFF. The V gene is TRBV5-1, the J gene TRBJ2-1; TCRdb reports TRBD2, a call that lacks DNA to check it against. Germline CDR1 and CDR2: SGHRS and YFSETQ. This CDR3 has 15 residues.

This chain uses TRBV7-8 with TRBJ1-3; the TCRdb D gene call, TRBD1, has no DNA to confirm it. Germline V gene sequence: CDR1 SGHVS, CDR2 FQNEAQ. The CDR3 extends over 18 amino acids. The CDR3 sequence: CASSPGQGALSSGNTIYF.

The chain links TRBV20-1 to TRBJ2-1; TCRdb gives TRBD1 as the D gene, but with no DNA this cannot be confirmed. This CDR3 is built from 15 residues. Germline loops: CDR1 DFQATT, CDR2 SNEGSKA (reference sequence). CDR3 residues: CSARTGTGGLNEQFF.

This chain connects TRBV20-1 to TRBJ1-2. Germline V gives CDR1 DFQATT, CDR2 SNEGSKA (reference sequence). This CDR3 is built from 11 residues. This CDR3 is CSALYNYGYTF.

The CDR3 here is CASSPSTHGANVLTF. V and J are TRBV12-3 or TRBV12-4 and TRBJ2-6; TCRdb designates TRBD2, a call that cannot be tested without DNA. The CDR3 runs to 15 residues.

V is TRBV7-2 and J is TRBJ2-7. CDR1 SGHTA and CDR2 FQGNSA come from the germline V gene. The CDR3 loop spans 12 amino acids. The CDR3 region is CASSVSSYEQYF.

This chain connects TRBV7-2 to TRBJ1-2; TCRdb names TRBD1, which stays unverified in the absence of DNA. This CDR3 contains 15 residues. Germline CDR1 and CDR2: SGHTA and FQGNSA. The CDR3 loop reads CASSSTRQSNYGYTF.

The chain uses TRBV12-5 and TRBJ2-2; checking the TCRdb D call of TRBD2 is not possible without DNA. CDR3 length: 19 amino acids. CDR1 and CDR2 from the germline V gene are LGHNT and FRNRAP. The CDR3 region is CASGLTPSGGAGDTGELFF.

The chain employs TRBV19 and TRBJ2-1; TCRdb's D call of TRBD1 is untestable without DNA. This CDR3 comprises 12 residues. CDR1 and CDR2 (germline): LNHDA, SQIVND (reference sequence). This CDR3 reads CASSQPPHEQFF. Combining the CDR3 with reference TRBV19 and TRBJ2-1 gives the whole variable domain DGGITQSPKYLFRKEGQNVTLSCEQNLNHDAMYWYRQDPGQGLRLIYYSQIVNDFQKGDIAEGYSVSREKKESFPLTVTSAQKNPTAFYLCASSQPPHEQFFGPGTRLTVL.

The rearrangement joins TRBV7-2 to TRBJ2-3. Germline V lookup: CDR1 SGHTA, CDR2 FQGNSA. The CDR3 runs 15 residues. CDR3 loop: CASSLETYPADTQYF.

This chain joins TRBV9 and TRBJ1-6; the TCRdb D gene call, TRBD1, has no DNA to confirm it. The CDR3 extends over 14 amino acids. Germline CDR1 SGDLS, CDR2 YYNGEE. This chain's CDR3 is CASSGQGMNSPLHF.

The V and J genes are TRBV5-1 and TRBJ2-2; TCRdb gives TRBD1 as the D gene, but with no DNA this cannot be confirmed. The CDR3 has 17 amino acids. Looked up from germline, CDR1 is SGHRS and CDR2 is YFSETQ. This CDR3 is CASSSHSGTGFTGELFF. Filled out from reference TRBV5-1 and TRBJ2-2, the complete variable domain reads KAGVTQTPRYLIKTRGQQVTLSCSPISGHRSVSWYQQTPGQGLQFLFEYFSETQRNKGNFPGRFSGRQFSNSRSEMNVSTLELGDSALYLCASSSHSGTGFTGELFFGEGSRLTVL.

The rearrangement links TRBV5-1 to TRBJ2-5. The CDR3 is 13 amino acids. CDR1 is SGHRS, CDR2 YFSETQ, per germline. The CDR3: CASRPNLGETQYF.

V gene TRBV5-6 combines with J gene TRBJ2-7; TCRdb indicates TRBD1, and absent DNA this call remains unverified. Germline V lookup: CDR1 SGHDT, CDR2 YYEEEE. The CDR3 is made up of 15 amino acids. The CDR3 spells CASSWGNRAGNEQYF. Drawing the rest from reference TRBV5-6 and TRBJ2-7, the complete variable domain is DAGVTQSPTHLIKTRGQQVTLRCSPKSGHDTVSWYQQALGQGPQFIFQYYEEEERQRGNFPDRFSGHQFPNYSSELNVNALLLGDSALYLCASSWGNRAGNEQYFGPGTRLTVT.

This rearrangement joins TRBV6-2 or TRBV6-3 to TRBJ2-2. This CDR3 spans 13 amino acids. Germline V gene lookup returns CDR1 MNHEY and CDR2 SVGEGT. The CDR3 sequence: CASSHFGTRELFF.